A selection of T cell receptor beta chains follows, all from one sample in a study of vaccination effects on CD4 cells after COVID-19. Libraries were prepared by immunoSEQ multiplex PCR; TCRdb keeps only in-frame clonotypes and omits some of them. The sample yields around 25,000 clones, approximately 62% seen once. The antigens these receptors bind are not known. The material sequenced was CD4+ T cells from PBMCs cultured with SARS-CoV-2 spike peptides, taken before COVID-19 vaccination. The source is a human donor who had a prior SARS-CoV-2 infection. The CDR3 runs from the conserved cysteine through the conserved F or W. The D gene is left open where the match is weak. A row's size may be missing; if present it is once, few, many or a size class.

j_gene,d_gene,abundance,v_gene,CDR3nt,CDR3aa
TRBJ2-3,.,.,TRBV7-9,TGTGCCAACACGCCCTTGGGGGGAACAGATACGCAGTATTTT,CANTPLGGTDTQYF
TRBJ2-1,.,.,TRBV6-2/TRBV6-3,TGTGCCAGCAGTTACCACACCAACAGGGACGAGGAGCAGTTCTTC,CASSYHTNRDEEQFF
TRBJ2-3,.,.,TRBV18,TGTGCCAGCTCTCCTAACCCTTCAGATACGCAGTATTTT,CASSPNPSDTQYF
TRBJ2-1,TRBD2,.,TRBV7-3,TGTGCCAGCAGCTTGGGCGGGGGGCCCTACAATGAGCAGTTCTTC,CASSLGGGPYNEQFF
TRBJ2-5,.,.,TRBV5-6,TGTGCCAGCAGCTTGGCCGCTAGCGACGAGACCCAGTACTTC,CASSLAASDETQYF
TRBJ2-7,TRBD2,.,TRBV6-4,TGTGCCAGCAGTGACTCGATGGCGGGGGGGCCGGGCGAGCAGTACTTC,CASSDSMAGGPGEQYF
TRBJ1-2,.,.,TRBV20-1,TGCAGTGCTAGGCCGAACTATGGCTACACCTTC,CSARPNYGYTF
TRBJ2-5,TRBD2,.,TRBV9,TGTGCCAGCAGCGCTGGGGGACTAGCGGGAGGAGAAGAGACCCAGTACTTC,CASSAGGLAGGEETQYF
TRBJ2-3,TRBD2,few,TRBV4-2,TGTGCCAGCAGCCAAGTCTGGGCGGGGGGCGGGGATACGCAGTATTTT,CASSQVWAGGGDTQYF
TRBJ2-5,TRBD2,.,TRBV7-2,TGTGCCAGCAGCTTGGCGGGGGGAGAGACCCAGTACTTC,CASSLAGGETQYF
TRBJ1-1,.,.,TRBV11-3,TGTGCCAGCAGCTTGTTTTGGGACACTGAAGCTTTCTTT,CASSLFWDTEAFF
TRBJ2-3,.,few,TRBV2,TGTGCCAGTAACGGGGCTGGAGATCTTAATACGCAGTATTTT,CASNGAGDLNTQYF
TRBJ1-2,.,once,TRBV5-1,TGCGCCAGCAGCTCACCCTCAGGGGCTGTCGATGGCTACACCTTC,CASSSPSGAVDGYTF
TRBJ1-2,.,few,TRBV6-6,TGTGCCAGCAGCCAAACAGGGATCTATGGCTACACCTTC,CASSQTGIYGYTF
TRBJ2-5,.,once,TRBV11-3,TGTGCCAGCAGCCTGGGGGGCGGCGGAACCTACCAAGAGACCCAGTACTTC,CASSLGGGGTYQETQYF
TRBJ2-5,TRBD1,.,TRBV5-1,TGCGCCAGCAGCTCCCACAAATACGTACGACAGGGCGAGCAAGAGACCCAGTACTTC,CASSSHKYVRQGEQETQYF
TRBJ1-2,TRBD1,.,TRBV28,TGTGCCAGCAGTTCCCATGGTCAGGGGGATGGCTACACCTTC,CASSSHGQGDGYTF
TRBJ1-2,.,.,TRBV7-9,TGTGCCAGCAGCTTAGCAGGAAAGTATGGCTACACCTTC,CASSLAGKYGYTF
TRBJ2-7,.,once,TRBV18,TGTGCCAGCTCACCCACCCCGATAATCTGGAGCTCCTACGAGCAGTACTTC,CASSPTPIIWSSYEQYF
TRBJ2-5,TRBD2,.,TRBV11-2,TGTGCCAGCAGCCCGACTAGCGGGAGGGGAGAGACCCAGTACTTC,CASSPTSGRGETQYF
TRBJ2-5,.,.,TRBV7-2,TGTGCCAGCAGCCTCAGGCGGGGCGGTCATCAGTACTTC,CASSLRRGGHQYF
TRBJ1-1,.,.,TRBV5-4,TGTGCCAGCAGCTTGGAAGGGGGTTACACTGAAGCTTTCTTT,CASSLEGGYTEAFF
TRBJ2-3,.,.,TRBV7-9,TGTGCCAGCAGCCCACAGGGTTTGCGCACAGATACGCAGTATTTT,CASSPQGLRTDTQYF
TRBJ1-2,.,.,TRBV30,TGTGCCTGGAGTAGGCAACACGATTTCTATGGCTACACCTTC,CAWSRQHDFYGYTF
TRBJ2-3,TRBD2,.,TRBV4-1,TGCGCCAGCAGCCCACGGAAACTAGCGGGGGCCACAGATACGCAGTATTTT,CASSPRKLAGATDTQYF
TRBJ1-2,.,.,TRBV19,TGTGCCAGTAGTATGGACGCGGCGGAGGTCGGCTACACCTTC,CASSMDAAEVGYTF
TRBJ2-1,.,.,TRBV6-5,TGTGCCAGCAGTACTGACAGGGGAGGGCACTATGAGCAGTTCTTC,CASSTDRGGHYEQFF
TRBJ2-7,TRBD2,.,TRBV5-4,TGTGCCAGCAGCTCACTTACTAGCGGGAGGAGCTACGAGCAGTACTTC,CASSSLTSGRSYEQYF
TRBJ1-6,.,.,TRBV6-1,TGTGCCAGCAGTGACAGGGGCAATTCACCCCTCCACTTT,CASSDRGNSPLHF
TRBJ2-5,TRBD2,.,TRBV7-7,TGTGCTAGCAGCTTCCGGGGGGGTGGCGAGACCCAGTACTTC,CASSFRGGGETQYF
TRBJ2-3,.,.,TRBV29-1,TGCAGCGATGGCTGGCCGCAGTATTTT,CSDGWPQYF
TRBJ2-1,.,.,TRBV9,TGTGCCAGCAGCGTAGTTGGGTCGCGGACAGTTGGGGCCAATGAGCAGTTCTTC,CASSVVGSRTVGANEQFF
TRBJ1-5,TRBD1,.,TRBV19,TGTGCCAGTAGCCGAGACAGGGGATCGGGCCTTAGCAATCAGCCCCAGCATTTT,CASSRDRGSGLSNQPQHF
TRBJ2-2,.,.,TRBV28,TGTGCCAGCAGCGCAACAGGTTCCTCCGCGAACACCGGGGAGCTGTTTTTT,CASSATGSSANTGELFF
TRBJ1-2,.,.,TRBV5-1,TGCGCCAGCAGCTTGGCCGGGGGGCGTAACTATGGCTACACCTTC,CASSLAGGRNYGYTF
TRBJ2-1,TRBD2,.,TRBV18,TGTGCCAGCTCACAGGGACTAGCGGATTACAATGAGCAGTTCTTC,CASSQGLADYNEQFF
TRBJ2-7,.,.,TRBV11-3,TGTGCCAGCAGCTCGGGCCCCCTGGGGTACGAGCAGTACTTC,CASSSGPLGYEQYF
TRBJ1-5,.,.,TRBV3-1/TRBV3-2,TGTGCCGGTAGAACTACAGGGAGCAATCAGCCCCAGCATTTT,CAGRTTGSNQPQHF
TRBJ1-2,.,.,TRBV28,TGTGCCAGCAGCTCCGGGACCTCTAACTATGGCTACACCTTC,CASSSGTSNYGYTF
TRBJ1-4,.,few,TRBV15,TGTGCCACCAGCAGAGACTGGCGGAGGGGGGAAAAACTGTTTTTT,CATSRDWRRGEKLFF